This T cell receptor (beta chain) was identified during a study of cytomegalovirus exposure and HLA in healthy donors. Study-level findings and limits: Diagnosis of cytomegalovirus status made by the classifier reportedly showed high specificity and sensitivity. While the bulk of TCR sequences proved rare, some public TCRs turned up in many donors. The authors enumerated over 150 TCR beta chains as linked to cytomegalovirus.

CDR1 is MDHEN, CDR2 SYDVKM, per germline. Unmatched junction bases numbered 4, after V lost 6 bases and J lost 0 bases. This CDR3 has 15 residues. The repertoire was sequenced with immunoSEQ multiplex PCR; TCRdb's copy has only in-frame clones and lacks some. In the table there are 250,000 to 400,000 clones, roughly nine tenths of which are singletons. A note on this clone: Its antigen is unidentified.

The donors were part of the validation cohort of roughly 110 subjects. That cohort was separate from the first cohort, which comprised 666 subjects. This TCR derives from a woman aged 25 to 45 in good health and CMV-seropositive. The V gene is TRBV28, the J gene TRBJ2-3; 9 positions agree with TRBD2. Material for sequencing was PBMCs. CDR3 sequence (DNA): TGTGCCAGCAGCGTAGCGGGAGCTAGCACAGATACGCAGTATTTT. This sequence encodes CASSVAGASTDTQYF.